This T cell receptor (beta chain) was identified in a study of cytomegalovirus exposure and HLA in healthy donors. Study-wide findings and caveats: Later analysis associated a missense DCLRE1C variant with TCR beta V- and J-gene trimming. Later on, an analysis found that several of the most significant clusters appeared to be linked to common viral pathogens, which included parvovirus B19. Reports state that TCR beta sequences accurately predicted most subjects' HLA-A and HLA-B alleles. Roughly uniform sequencing depth across donors was assumed, possibly incorrectly.

A multiplex PCR was run with 60 Vbeta primers and 13 Jbeta primers. The repertoire was sequenced with immunoSEQ multiplex PCR; TCRdb's copy has only in-frame clones and lacks some. This table holds 160,000 or so clones, 80% found once. Comment on this clone: The target antigen is unknown.

Germline-derived CDR1 and CDR2 are SGHRS and YFSETQ. The CDR3 runs to 18 residues. V lost 4 bases to trimming and J lost 3 bases; unmatched junction nucleotides: 16. The chain is built from TRBV5-1 and TRBJ1-1; 9 positions match TRBD1. Material: PBMCs. The TCR sequence derives from a man in his thirties or forties in good health and CMV-seronegative. The chain's CDR3 is CASSRTTGGFSTDTEAFF. Written as DNA, the CDR3 is TGCGCCAGCAGCAGGACGACAGGGGGATTTTCTACGGACACTGAAGCTTTCTTT.